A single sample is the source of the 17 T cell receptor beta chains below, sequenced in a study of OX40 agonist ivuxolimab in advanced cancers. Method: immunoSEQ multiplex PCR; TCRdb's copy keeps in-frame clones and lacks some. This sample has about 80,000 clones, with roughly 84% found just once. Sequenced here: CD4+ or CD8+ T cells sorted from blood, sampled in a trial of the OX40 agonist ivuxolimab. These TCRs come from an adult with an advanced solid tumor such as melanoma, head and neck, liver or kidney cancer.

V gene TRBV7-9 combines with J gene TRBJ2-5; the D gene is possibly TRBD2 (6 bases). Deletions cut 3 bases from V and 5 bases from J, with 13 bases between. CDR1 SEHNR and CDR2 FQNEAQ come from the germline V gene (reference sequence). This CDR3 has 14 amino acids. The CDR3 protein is CASSFARRGETQYF. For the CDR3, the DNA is TGTGCCAGCAGCTTCGCTAGACGGGGGGAGACCCAGTACTTC.

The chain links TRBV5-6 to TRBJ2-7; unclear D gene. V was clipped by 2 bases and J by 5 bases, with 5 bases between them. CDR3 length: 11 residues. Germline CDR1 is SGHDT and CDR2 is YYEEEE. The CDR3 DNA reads TGTGCCAGCAGCTTTAGGAACGAGCAGTACTTC. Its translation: CASSFRNEQYF.

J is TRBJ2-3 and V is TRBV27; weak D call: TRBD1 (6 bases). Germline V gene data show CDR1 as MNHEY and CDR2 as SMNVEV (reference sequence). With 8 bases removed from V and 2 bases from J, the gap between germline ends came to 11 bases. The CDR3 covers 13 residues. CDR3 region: CASGGHNTDTQYF. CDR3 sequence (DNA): TGTGCCAGCGGGGGACATAACACAGATACGCAGTATTTT.

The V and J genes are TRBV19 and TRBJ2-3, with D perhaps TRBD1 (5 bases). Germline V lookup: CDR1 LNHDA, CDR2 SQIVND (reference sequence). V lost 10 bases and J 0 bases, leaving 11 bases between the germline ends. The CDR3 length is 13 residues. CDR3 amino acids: CATRTHSTDTQYF. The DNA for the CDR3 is TGTGCCACCCGGACACATAGCACAGATACGCAGTATTTT.

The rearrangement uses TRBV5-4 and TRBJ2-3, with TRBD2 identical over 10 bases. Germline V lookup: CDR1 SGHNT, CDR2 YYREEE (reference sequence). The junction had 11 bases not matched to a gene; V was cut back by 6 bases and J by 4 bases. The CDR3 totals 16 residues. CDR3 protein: CASTPKLAGAADTQYF. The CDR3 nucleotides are TGTGCCAGCACTCCTAAGCTAGCGGGAGCGGCAGATACGCAGTATTTT. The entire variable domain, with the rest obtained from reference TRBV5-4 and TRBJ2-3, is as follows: ETGVTQSPTHLIKTRGQQVTLRCSSQSGHNTVSWYQQALGQGPQFIFQYYREEENGRGNFPPRFSGLQFPNYSSELNVNALELDDSALYLCASTPKLAGAADTQYFGPGTRLTVL.

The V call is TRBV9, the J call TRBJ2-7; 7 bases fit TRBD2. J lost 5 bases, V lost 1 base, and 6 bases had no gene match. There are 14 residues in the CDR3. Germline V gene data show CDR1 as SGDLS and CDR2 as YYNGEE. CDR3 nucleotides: TGTGCCAGCAGCGTACGGGGGGATTTCGACGAGCAGTACTTC. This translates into CASSVRGDFDEQYF.

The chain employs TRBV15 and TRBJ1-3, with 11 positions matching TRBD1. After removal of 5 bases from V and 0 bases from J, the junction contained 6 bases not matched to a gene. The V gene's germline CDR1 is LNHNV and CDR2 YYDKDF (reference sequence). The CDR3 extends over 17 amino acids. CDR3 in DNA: TGTGCCACCAGCCCAATGGGACAGGGGGTCTCTGGAAACACCATATATTTT. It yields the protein CATSPMGQGVSGNTIYF.

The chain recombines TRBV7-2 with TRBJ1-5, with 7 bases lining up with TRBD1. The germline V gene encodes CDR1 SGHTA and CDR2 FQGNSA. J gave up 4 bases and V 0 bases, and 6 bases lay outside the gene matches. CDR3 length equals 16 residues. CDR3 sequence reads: CASSLAPDRANQPQHF. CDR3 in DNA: TGTGCCAGCAGCTTAGCGCCAGACAGGGCGAATCAGCCCCAGCATTTT. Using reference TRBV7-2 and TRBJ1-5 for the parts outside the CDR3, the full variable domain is GAGVSQSPSNKVTEKGKDVELRCDPISGHTALYWYRQSLGQGLEFLIYFQGNSAPDKSGLPSDRFSAERTGGSVSTLTIQRTQQEDSAVYLCASSLAPDRANQPQHFGDGTRLSIL.

CDR3 nucleotides: TGCGCCAGCAGCCAGTCGGGGGACAGGCAGTACTTC. This codes for CASSQSGDRQYF. The chain uses TRBV4-1 and TRBJ2-5; 8 positions agree with TRBD1. Germline values: CDR1 MGHRA, CDR2 YSYEKL. V was pared by 3 bases and J by 11 bases, with 5 bases of the junction left unmatched. The CDR3 consists of 12 residues.

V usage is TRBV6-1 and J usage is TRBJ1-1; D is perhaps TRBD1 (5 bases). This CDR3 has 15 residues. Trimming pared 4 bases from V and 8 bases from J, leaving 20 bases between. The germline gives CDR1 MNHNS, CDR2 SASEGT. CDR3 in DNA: TGTGCCAGCAGTGGGGGCAGTCTCGGGCAACAGGAAGCTTTCTTT. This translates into CASSGGSLGQQEAFF.

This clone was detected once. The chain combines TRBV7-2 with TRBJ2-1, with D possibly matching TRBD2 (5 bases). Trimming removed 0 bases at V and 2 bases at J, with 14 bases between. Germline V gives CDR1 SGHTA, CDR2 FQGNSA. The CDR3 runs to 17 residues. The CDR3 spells CASSLAVGGSAYNEQFF. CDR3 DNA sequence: TGTGCCAGCAGCTTAGCGGTCGGAGGTAGCGCCTACAATGAGCAGTTCTTC.

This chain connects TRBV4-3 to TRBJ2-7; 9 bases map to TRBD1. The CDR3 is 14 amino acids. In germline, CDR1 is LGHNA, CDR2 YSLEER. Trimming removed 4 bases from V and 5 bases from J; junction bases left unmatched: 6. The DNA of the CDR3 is TGCGCCAGCAGCCCTTGGACAGGGGACCACGAGCAGTACTTC. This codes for CASSPWTGDHEQYF.

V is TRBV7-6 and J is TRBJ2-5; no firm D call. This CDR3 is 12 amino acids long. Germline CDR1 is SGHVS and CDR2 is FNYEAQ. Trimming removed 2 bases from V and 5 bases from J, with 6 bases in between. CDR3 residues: CASSLSRETQYF. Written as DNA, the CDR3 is TGTGCCAGCAGCTTATCACGCGAGACCCAGTACTTC.

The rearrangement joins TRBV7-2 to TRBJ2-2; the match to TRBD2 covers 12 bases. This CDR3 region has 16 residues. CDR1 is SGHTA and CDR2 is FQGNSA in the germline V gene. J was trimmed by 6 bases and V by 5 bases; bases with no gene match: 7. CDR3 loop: CASSPQRLAGAGELFF. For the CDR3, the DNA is TGTGCCAGCAGCCCCCAAAGACTAGCGGGAGCCGGGGAGCTGTTTTTT.

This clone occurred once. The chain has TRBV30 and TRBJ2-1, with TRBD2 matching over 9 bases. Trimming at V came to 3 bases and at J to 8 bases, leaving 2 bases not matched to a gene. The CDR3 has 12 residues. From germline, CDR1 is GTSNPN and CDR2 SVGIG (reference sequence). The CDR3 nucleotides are TGTGCCTGGAGCAGCGGGAGGTATGAGCAGTTCTTC. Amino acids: CAWSSGRYEQFF.

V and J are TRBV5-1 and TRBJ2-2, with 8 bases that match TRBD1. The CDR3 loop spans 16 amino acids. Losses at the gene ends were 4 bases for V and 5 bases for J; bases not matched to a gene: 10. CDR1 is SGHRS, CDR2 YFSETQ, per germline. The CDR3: CASSLEGQGWTGELFF. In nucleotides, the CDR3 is TGCGCCAGCAGCCTAGAAGGACAGGGATGGACCGGGGAGCTGTTTTTT.

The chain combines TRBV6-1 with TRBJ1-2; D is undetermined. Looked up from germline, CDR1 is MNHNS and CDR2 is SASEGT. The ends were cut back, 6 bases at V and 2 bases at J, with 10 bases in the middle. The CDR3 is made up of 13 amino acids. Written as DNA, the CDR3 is TGTGCCAGCAGCCAGGAAACAAACTATGGCTACACCTTC. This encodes CASSQETNYGYTF.